This T cell receptor beta chain was identified in a study of T cells after posttransplantation cyclophosphamide. Busulfan-fludarabine conditioning, marrow transplant, and cyclophosphamide on days +3 and +4 were administered. Findings and limits, study-wide: Donor CD8+ memory clones often dominated recipient blood repertoires at later times. After PTCy, TRB diversity resembled that of CNI/methotrexate controls. Blood and skin or GI T cell repertoires showed limited TRB overlap.

This clone came up many times. The antigen is unknown. Measured with immunoSEQ multiplex PCR; TCRdb has only the in-frame clones, and not every one. This repertoire holds approximately 3,000 clones, and none appear only once. The sequence was collected from a female patient in her 60s who received an allogeneic stem cell transplant from a related donor and was CMV-positive. Some T cells may originate from the graft donor. Source: PBMCs, taken after allogeneic stem cell transplant with posttransplant cyclophosphamide.

CDR3 residues: CASSRGQGSTNEKLFF. DNA of the CDR3: TGTGCCAGCAGCCGAGGACAGGGGTCAACTAATGAAAAACTGTTTTTT. V usage is TRBV4-2 and J usage is TRBJ1-4; 9 nucleotides agree with TRBD1. CDR3 length: 16 amino acids. Looked up from germline, CDR1 is LGHNA and CDR2 is YNFKEQ. Unmatched junction bases numbered 3, after V lost 4 bases and J lost 0 bases.